This TCR beta chain was identified during a study of cytomegalovirus exposure and HLA in healthy donors. Study-level background: Of roughly 400 genotyped donors, 81% grouped in the Caucasian-associated ancestry cluster.

These donors, healthy bone marrow donors, were studied. This CDR3 is built from 17 residues. The trim removed 1 base at V and 2 bases at J, leaving 9 bases unmatched. Per germline, CDR1 SGHVS and CDR2 FNYEAQ. PCR was performed using 60 Vbeta and 13 Jbeta primers. Using immunoSEQ multiplex PCR, the repertoire was profiled, and TCRdb retains in-frame clones only, with some absent. This sample has 180,000 or so clones, with around 80% found just once. This chain uses TRBV7-6 with TRBJ2-7, with 9 positions matching TRBD2. Sequencing used PBMCs. The sequence came from a man aged 35-49 years in good health and CMV-seronegative. As DNA, the CDR3 is TGTGCCAGCAGCTTAGGCCCGACTAGCGGAGTTACCTACGAGCAGTACTTC. It is translated as CASSLGPTSGVTYEQYF.